This T cell receptor (beta chain) was observed in a study of blood T cell repertoires in COVID-19. As for the study in general: Samples taken during acute and convalescent COVID-19 were collected in the United States, Italy and Spain. T cells, B-cell-depleted T cells, or PBMCs provided the cDNA or gDNA that served as material.

The V end lost 1 base, the J end lost 5 bases, and 8 bases lay between the germline ends. The CDR3 runs 13 residues. Germline CDR1 LGHDT, CDR2 YNNKEL (reference sequence). This clone was counted only a few times. Original processing notes: The assay estimated nucleated cells by amplifying reference gene primers. TCRdb's table, derived via immunoSEQ multiplex PCR, lists solely in-frame clones and lacks some. The DNA was the basis for D and trimming; V, J and clone size are from that table. Altogether fewer than 250,000 clones are present, roughly four fifths being singletons, with the ten largest covering approximately 4.5%.

This rearrangement joins TRBV3-1 (or the pseudogene TRBV3-2) to TRBJ1-1; no clear D gene. The TCR was taken from a woman aged 70 to 79 with acute or convalescent COVID-19. Sequencing was done on a sample of peripheral blood. The CDR3, as DNA: TGTGCCAGCAGCCAAGGGGAGTTAACTGAAGCTTTCTTT. Translated, it gives CASSQGELTEAFF.